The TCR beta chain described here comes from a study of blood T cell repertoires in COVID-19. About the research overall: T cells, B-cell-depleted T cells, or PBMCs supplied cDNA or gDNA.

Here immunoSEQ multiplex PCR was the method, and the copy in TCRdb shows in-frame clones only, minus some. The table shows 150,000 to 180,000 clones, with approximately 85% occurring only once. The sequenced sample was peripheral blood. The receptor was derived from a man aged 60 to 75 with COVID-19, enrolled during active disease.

The CDR3 bases are TGCGCCAGCAGCCAAGAACCGGGCAATGAGCAGTTCTTC. Translating gives CASSQEPGNEQFF. The genes are TRBV4-3 and TRBJ2-1, with unresolved D. Per germline, CDR1 LGHNA and CDR2 YSLEER. There are 13 residues in the CDR3. The V end lost 0 bases, the J end lost 6 bases, and 6 bases lay between the germline ends.